The next 2 T cell receptor beta chains were all read from a single sample in a study of response to subunit inactivated influenza vaccine (dated by TCRdb to the late 2010s). The library was prepared using RT-PCR. Instrument on record: Illumina HiSeq 2500. Through fastp at Q25 and MiXCR, TCRdb rebuilt clones from the public reads, retaining in-frame beta chains. When rows share a CDR3 protein, they turn into one entry using the most common DNA and genes. This sample holds around 650,000 distinct CDR3 sequences; more than 15% were observed only once. The top ten constitute roughly 10% of the sample. This specimen was PBMCs from blood, taken 11 to 12 days after vaccination. The source is a man aged 50 or older who received an inactivated influenza vaccine. Donor details come from another sample of the same person, matched by shared clones.

This clonotype was counted between two and nine times. CDR3 in amino acids: CASSLDRESTGELFF. For the CDR3, the DNA is TGTGCCAGCAGCTTAGACAGGGAAAGCACCGGGGAGCTGTTTTTT. This rearrangement joins TRBV7-2 to TRBJ2-2; D possibly corresponds to TRBD1 (6 bases). Germline V gene lookup returns CDR1 SGHTA and CDR2 FQGNSA. The V end lost 1 base, the J end lost 4 bases, and 10 bases lay between the germline ends. CDR3 length: 15 residues. Using reference TRBV7-2 and TRBJ2-2 for the parts outside the CDR3, the full variable domain is GAGVSQSPSNKVTEKGKDVELRCDPISGHTALYWYRQSLGQGLEFLIYFQGNSAPDKSGLPSDRFSAERTGGSVSTLTIQRTQQEDSAVYLCASSLDRESTGELFFGEGSRLTVL.

This clonotype has a count of ten or more. The V and J genes are TRBV6-5 and TRBJ1-1, with a tentative D call TRBD1 (5 bases). Trimming left V 2 bases short and J 5 bases short, with 12 bases between. The CDR3 extends over 14 amino acids. Germline V CDR1 and CDR2: MNHEY, SVGAGI. CDR3 protein: CASSYGTTGTEAFF. CDR3 DNA: TGTGCCAGCAGTTACGGGACCACGGGGACTGAAGCTTTCTTT.